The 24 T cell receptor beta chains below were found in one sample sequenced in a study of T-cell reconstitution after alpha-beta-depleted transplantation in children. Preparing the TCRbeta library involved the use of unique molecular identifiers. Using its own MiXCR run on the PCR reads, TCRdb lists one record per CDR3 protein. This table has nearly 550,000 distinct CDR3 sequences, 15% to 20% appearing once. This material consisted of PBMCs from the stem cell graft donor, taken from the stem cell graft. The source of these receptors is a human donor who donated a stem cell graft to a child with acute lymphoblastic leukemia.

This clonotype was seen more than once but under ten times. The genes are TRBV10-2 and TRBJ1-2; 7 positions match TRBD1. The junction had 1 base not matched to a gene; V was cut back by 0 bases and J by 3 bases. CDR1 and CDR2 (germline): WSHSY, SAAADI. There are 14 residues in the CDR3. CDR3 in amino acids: CASSESTGYYGYTF. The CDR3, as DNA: TGCGCCAGCAGTGAGTCGACAGGGTACTATGGCTACACCTTC.

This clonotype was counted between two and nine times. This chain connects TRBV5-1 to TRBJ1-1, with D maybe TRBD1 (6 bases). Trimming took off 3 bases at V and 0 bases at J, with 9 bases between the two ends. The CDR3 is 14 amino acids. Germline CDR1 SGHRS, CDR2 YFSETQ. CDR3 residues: CASSWQGLNTEAFF. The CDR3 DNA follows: TGCGCCAGCAGCTGGCAGGGGTTGAACACTGAAGCTTTCTTT.

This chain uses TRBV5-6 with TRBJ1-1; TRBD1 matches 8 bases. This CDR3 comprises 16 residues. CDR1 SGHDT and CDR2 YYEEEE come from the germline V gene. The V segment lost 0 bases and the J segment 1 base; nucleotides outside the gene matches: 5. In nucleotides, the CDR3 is TGTGCCAGCAGCTTGGTCACAGGGGGGAAGAACACTGAAGCTTTCTTT. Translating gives CASSLVTGGKNTEAFF.

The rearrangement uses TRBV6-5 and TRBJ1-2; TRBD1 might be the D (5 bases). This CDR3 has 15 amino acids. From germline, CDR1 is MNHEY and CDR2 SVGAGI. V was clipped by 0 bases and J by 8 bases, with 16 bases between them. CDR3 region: CASSYSRGDPRGYTF. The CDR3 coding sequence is TGTGCCAGCAGTTACTCGAGAGGGGATCCGAGGGGCTACACCTTC.

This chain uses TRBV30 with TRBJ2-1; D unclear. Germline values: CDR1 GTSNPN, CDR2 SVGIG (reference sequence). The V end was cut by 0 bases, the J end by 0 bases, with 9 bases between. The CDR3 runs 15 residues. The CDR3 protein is CAWSVILSSYNEQFF. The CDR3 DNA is TGTGCCTGGAGTGTAATTTTAAGCTCCTACAATGAGCAGTTCTTC.

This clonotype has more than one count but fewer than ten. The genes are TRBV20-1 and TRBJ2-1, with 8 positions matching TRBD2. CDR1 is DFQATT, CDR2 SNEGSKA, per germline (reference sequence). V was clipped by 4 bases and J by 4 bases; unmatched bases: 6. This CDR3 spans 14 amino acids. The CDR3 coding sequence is TGCAGTGCTAAGCCGGGACTAGGGTACAATGAGCAGTTCTTC. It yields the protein CSAKPGLGYNEQFF.

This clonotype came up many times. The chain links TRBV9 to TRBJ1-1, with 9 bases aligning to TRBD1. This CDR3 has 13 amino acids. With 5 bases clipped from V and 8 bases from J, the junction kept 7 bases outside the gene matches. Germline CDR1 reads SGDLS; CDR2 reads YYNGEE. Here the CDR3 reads CASSEQGAGEAFF. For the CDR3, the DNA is TGTGCCAGCAGTGAACAGGGGGCGGGAGAAGCTTTCTTT. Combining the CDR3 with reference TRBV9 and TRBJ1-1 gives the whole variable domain DSGVTQTPKHLITATGQRVTLRCSPRSGDLSVYWYQQSLDQGLQFLIQYYNGEERAKGNILERFSAQQFPDLHSELNLSSLELGDSALYFCASSEQGAGEAFFGQGTRLTVV.

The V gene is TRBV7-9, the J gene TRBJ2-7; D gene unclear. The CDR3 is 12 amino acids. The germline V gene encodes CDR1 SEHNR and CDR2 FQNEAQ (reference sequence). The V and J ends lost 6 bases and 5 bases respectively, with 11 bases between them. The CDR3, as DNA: TGTGCCAGCAGAGATACCCTCCACGAGCAGTACTTC. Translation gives CASRDTLHEQYF.

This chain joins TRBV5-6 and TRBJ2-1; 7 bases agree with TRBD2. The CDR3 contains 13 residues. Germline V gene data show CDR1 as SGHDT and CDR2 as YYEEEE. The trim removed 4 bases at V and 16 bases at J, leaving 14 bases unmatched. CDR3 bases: TGTGCCAGCAGCCCAACCTGGGGCGGGGGTCGATTCTTC. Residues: CASSPTWGGGRFF.

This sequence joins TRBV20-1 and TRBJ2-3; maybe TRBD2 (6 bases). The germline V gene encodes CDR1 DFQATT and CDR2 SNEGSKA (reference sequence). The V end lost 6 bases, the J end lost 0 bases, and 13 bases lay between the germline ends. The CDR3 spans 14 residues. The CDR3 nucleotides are TGCAGTGCAAGGCCCGGGACTAGCACAGATACGCAGTATTTT. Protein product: CSARPGTSTDTQYF.

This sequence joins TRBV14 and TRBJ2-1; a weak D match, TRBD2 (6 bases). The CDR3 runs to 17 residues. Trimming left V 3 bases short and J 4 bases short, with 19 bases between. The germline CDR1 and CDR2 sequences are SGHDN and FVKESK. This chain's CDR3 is CASSQVGGILLYNEQFF. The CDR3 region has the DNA TGTGCCAGCAGCCAGGTCGGGGGAATCCTATTATACAATGAGCAGTTCTTC.

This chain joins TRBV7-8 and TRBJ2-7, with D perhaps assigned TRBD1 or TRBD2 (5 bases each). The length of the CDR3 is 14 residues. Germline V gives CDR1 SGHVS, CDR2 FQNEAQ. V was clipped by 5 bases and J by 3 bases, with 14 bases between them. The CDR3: CASSRRDDLYEQYF. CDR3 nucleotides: TGTGCCAGCAGCCGACGGGACGACCTCTACGAGCAGTACTTC.

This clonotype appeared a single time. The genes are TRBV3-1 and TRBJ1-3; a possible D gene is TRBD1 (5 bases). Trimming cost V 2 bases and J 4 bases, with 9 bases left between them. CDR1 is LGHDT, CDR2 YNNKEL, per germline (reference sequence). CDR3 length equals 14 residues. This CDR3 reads CASSQRGSGNTIYF. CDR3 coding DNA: TGTGCCAGCAGCCAACGGGGGTCCGGAAACACCATATATTTT.

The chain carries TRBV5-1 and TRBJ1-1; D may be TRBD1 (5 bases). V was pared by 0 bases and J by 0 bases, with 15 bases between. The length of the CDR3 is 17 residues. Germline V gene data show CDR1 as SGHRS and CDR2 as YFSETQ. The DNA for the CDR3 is TGCGCCAGCAGCTTGGGCCAGGGACTGCACATGAACACTGAAGCTTTCTTT. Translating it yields CASSLGQGLHMNTEAFF.

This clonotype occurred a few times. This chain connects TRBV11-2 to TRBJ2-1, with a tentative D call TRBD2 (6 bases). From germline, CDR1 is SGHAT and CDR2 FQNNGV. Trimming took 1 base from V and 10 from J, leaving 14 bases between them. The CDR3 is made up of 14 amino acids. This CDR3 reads CASSLVSGDGEQFF. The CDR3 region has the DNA TGTGCCAGCAGCTTAGTTTCGGGGGACGGCGAGCAGTTCTTC.

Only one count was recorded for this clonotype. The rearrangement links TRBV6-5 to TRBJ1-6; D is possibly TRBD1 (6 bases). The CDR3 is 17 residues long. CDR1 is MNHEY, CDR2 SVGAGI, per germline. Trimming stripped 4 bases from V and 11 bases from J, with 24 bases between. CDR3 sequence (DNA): TGTGCCAGCAGTTCAGGGGCAGGAGGAGACGGCGGGACACCCCTCCACTTT. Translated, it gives CASSSGAGGDGGTPLHF.

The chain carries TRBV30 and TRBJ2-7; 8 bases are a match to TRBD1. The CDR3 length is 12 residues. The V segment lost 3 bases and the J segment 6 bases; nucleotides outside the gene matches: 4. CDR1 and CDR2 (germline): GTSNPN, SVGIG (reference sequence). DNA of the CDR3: TGTGCCTGGAGCTCGGACAGGGCCGAGCAGTACTTC. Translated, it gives CAWSSDRAEQYF.

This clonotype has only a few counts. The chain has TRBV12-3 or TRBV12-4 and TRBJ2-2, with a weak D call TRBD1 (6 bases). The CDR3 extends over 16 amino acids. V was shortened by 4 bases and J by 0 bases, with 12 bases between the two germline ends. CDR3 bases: TGTGCCAGCAGTTATAACAGGGTTTCGAACACCGGGGAGCTGTTTTTT. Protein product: CASSYNRVSNTGELFF.

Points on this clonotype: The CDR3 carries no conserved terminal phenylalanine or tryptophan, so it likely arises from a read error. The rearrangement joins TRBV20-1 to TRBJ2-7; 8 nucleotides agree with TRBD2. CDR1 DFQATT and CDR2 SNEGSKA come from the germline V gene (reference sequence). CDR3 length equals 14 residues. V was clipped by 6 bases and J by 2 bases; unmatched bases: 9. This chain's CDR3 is CSARLQREPYEQYL. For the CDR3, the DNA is TGCAGTGCGCGCTTGCAGCGGGAGCCCTACGAGCAGTACTTG.

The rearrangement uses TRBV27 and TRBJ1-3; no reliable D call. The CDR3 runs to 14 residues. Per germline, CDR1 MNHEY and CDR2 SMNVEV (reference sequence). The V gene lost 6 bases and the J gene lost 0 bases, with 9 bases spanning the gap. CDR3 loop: CASSRAYSGNTIYF. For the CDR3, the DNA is TGTGCCAGCAGCCGGGCGTACTCTGGAAACACCATATATTTT.

The CDR3 region is CASSLVASGRFEQYF. CDR3 nucleotides: TGCGCCAGCAGCTTGGTCGCTAGCGGGAGGTTCGAGCAGTACTTC. The chain uses TRBV5-1 and TRBJ2-7; 11 nucleotides agree with TRBD2. Germline V gives CDR1 SGHRS, CDR2 YFSETQ. The CDR3 covers 15 residues. V lost 0 bases and J lost 6; bases outside the gene matches: 5.

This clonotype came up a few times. CDR3 DNA sequence: TGTGCCAGCAGCGGGGGAATGAACACCGGGGAGCTGTTTTTT. This sequence encodes CASSGGMNTGELFF. The V gene is TRBV4-2, the J gene TRBJ2-2; possibly TRBD1 or TRBD2 for D (5 bases each). The CDR3 extends over 14 amino acids. In germline, CDR1 is LGHNA, CDR2 YNFKEQ. The V end lost 5 bases, the J end lost 1 base, and 8 bases lay between the germline ends.

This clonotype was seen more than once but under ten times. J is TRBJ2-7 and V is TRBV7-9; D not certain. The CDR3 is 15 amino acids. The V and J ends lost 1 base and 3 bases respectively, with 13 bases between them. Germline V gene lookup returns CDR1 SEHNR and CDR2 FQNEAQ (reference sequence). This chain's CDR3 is CASSLDPQDHYEQYF. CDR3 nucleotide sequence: TGTGCCAGCAGCTTAGACCCCCAGGACCACTACGAGCAGTACTTC. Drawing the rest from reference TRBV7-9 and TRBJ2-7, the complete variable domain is DTGVSQNPRHKITKRGQNVTFRCDPISEHNRLYWYRQTLGQGPEFLTYFQNEAQLEKSRLLSDRFSAERPKGSFSTLEIQRTEQGDSAMYLCASSLDPQDHYEQYFGPGTRLTVT.

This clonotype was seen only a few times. The CDR3 here is CSARKEGEELYEQYF. The DNA for the CDR3 is TGCAGTGCTCGGAAGGAGGGGGAGGAGCTATACGAGCAGTACTTC. The genes are TRBV20-1 and TRBJ2-7, with D possibly called TRBD1 or TRBD2 (6 bases each). V shed 5 bases and J shed 4 bases, with 21 bases lying between them. CDR3 length: 15 amino acids. Germline V lookup: CDR1 DFQATT, CDR2 SNEGSKA (reference sequence).